The present T cell receptor (beta chain) was sequenced within a study of T cells expressing NK-cell markers. For each CDR3 protein, TCRdb gives one entry from its re-call of the 5' RACE reads, without DNA. This table lists 400,000 or so distinct CDR3 sequences. Germline CDR1 and CDR2: SEHNR and FQNEAQ (reference sequence). This CDR3 has 15 amino acids. This sequence originates from a woman in her 50s in good health. This chain connects TRBV7-9 to TRBJ2-5. Sequencing was carried out using blood T cells: a sorted CD56 or NKG2C T cell subset, CD4+ or CD8+ T cells, or bulk PBMC T cells (not recorded which). CDR3 sequence: CASSRREEFQETQYF.